The 18 T cell receptor beta chains in this list originate from one sample, sequenced in a study of blood T cell repertoires in COVID-19. The assay was immunoSEQ multiplex PCR, and TCRdb's table has in-frame clones only and misses some. The sample gives under 300,000 clones, approximately 91% of which show up once; roughly 2.2% is in the top ten. Source material: peripheral blood. The source of these receptors is a man between 45 and 60 years old with acute or convalescent COVID-19.

The chain employs TRBV27 and TRBJ2-7; TRBD2 might be the D (6 bases). V shed 3 bases and J shed 3 bases, with 6 bases lying between them. The germline gives CDR1 MNHEY, CDR2 SMNVEV (reference sequence). This CDR3 region has 12 residues. The CDR3 coding sequence is TGTGCCAGCAGTTTCGGGGGCTACGAGCAGTACTTC. Translating it yields CASSFGGYEQYF.

V usage is TRBV10-3 and J usage is TRBJ1-5; D gene uncertain. The length of the CDR3 is 14 residues. Trimming took 10 bases from V and 5 from J, leaving 18 bases between them. Germline V gene sequence: CDR1 ENHRY, CDR2 SYGVKD. The DNA of the CDR3 is TGTGCCACCGCCTATACAGCCTCTGATCAGCCCCAGCATTTT. As protein: CATAYTASDQPQHF.

The chain combines TRBV2 with TRBJ1-5; D might be TRBD1 (5 bases). Trimming took 0 bases from V and 5 from J, leaving 11 bases between them. CDR3 size: 15 residues. CDR1 is SNHLY and CDR2 is FYNNEI in the germline V gene. The DNA of the CDR3 is TGTGCCAGCAGTGAAGCGCGGGGGGTCTATCAGCCCCAGCATTTT. It yields the protein CASSEARGVYQPQHF. The full variable domain, with the rest looked up from reference TRBV2 and TRBJ1-5, is EPEVTQTPSHQVTQMGQEVILRCVPISNHLYFYWYRQILGQKVEFLVSFYNNEISEKSEIFDDQFSVERPDGSNFTLKIRSTKLEDSAMYFCASSEARGVYQPQHFGDGTRLSIL.

Only one count was recorded for this clone. This chain uses TRBV12-3 or TRBV12-4 with TRBJ2-2; 8 positions agree with TRBD1. The CDR3 loop spans 13 amino acids. J was trimmed by 3 bases and V by 6 bases; bases with no gene match: 0. CDR3 protein: CASRQGDTGELFF. In DNA, the CDR3 is TGTGCCAGCAGACAGGGGGACACCGGGGAGCTGTTTTTT.

V usage is TRBV7-2 and J usage is TRBJ1-5, with D possibly matching TRBD1 (6 bases). The V gene's germline CDR1 is SGHTA and CDR2 FQGNSA. The CDR3 contains 16 residues. V lost 5 bases and J lost 0, with 14 bases in between. The CDR3 sequence: CASSLLGGYSNQPQHF. CDR3 coding DNA: TGTGCCAGCAGCCTCCTAGGGGGTTATAGCAATCAGCCCCAGCATTTT. The variable domain in full, completed from reference TRBV7-2 and TRBJ1-5, reads GAGVSQSPSNKVTEKGKDVELRCDPISGHTALYWYRQSLGQGLEFLIYFQGNSAPDKSGLPSDRFSAERTGGSVSTLTIQRTQQEDSAVYLCASSLLGGYSNQPQHFGDGTRLSIL.

This clone was seen just once. The chain recombines TRBV25-1 with TRBJ2-3, with TRBD2 matching over 9 bases. The germline gives CDR1 MGHDK, CDR2 SYGVNS. The CDR3 has 16 residues. V gave up 0 bases and J gave up 5 bases; unmatched junction bases: 6. CDR3 loop: CASSEYNSGGLDTQYF. The CDR3 DNA reads as TGTGCCAGCAGTGAATATAATAGCGGGGGCTTAGATACGCAGTATTTT.

The V gene is TRBV2, the J gene TRBJ2-1, with 9 bases aligning to TRBD2. Trimming cost V 4 bases and J 6 bases; bases outside gene matches: 4. The CDR3 contains 14 residues. Germline V CDR1 and CDR2: SNHLY, FYNNEI. Here the CDR3 DNA reads TGTGCCAGCAGTGGCCTAGCGGGGACCAATGAGCAGTTCTTC. It yields the protein CASSGLAGTNEQFF.

The gene calls are TRBV14 and TRBJ1-2, with D tentatively TRBD1 (5 bases). V was shortened by 6 bases and J by 6 bases, with 11 bases between the two germline ends. In germline, CDR1 is SGHDN, CDR2 FVKESK. This CDR3 spans 12 amino acids. This chain's CDR3 is CASSRTIHGYTF. The CDR3, as DNA: TGTGCCAGCAGTCGGACAATTCATGGCTACACCTTC.

This chain joins TRBV10-3 and TRBJ2-6, with 7 nucleotides matching TRBD2. In germline, CDR1 is ENHRY, CDR2 SYGVKD. The V gene end was trimmed by 7 bases and the J gene end by 0 bases; junction bases not matched to a gene: 6. This CDR3 is 16 amino acids long. The CDR3: CAIKESGDSGANVLTF. CDR3 nucleotides: TGTGCCATCAAGGAAAGCGGGGACTCTGGGGCCAACGTCCTGACTTTC.

V gene TRBV10-3 combines with J gene TRBJ1-1; 7 nucleotides line up with TRBD1. The CDR3 extends over 13 amino acids. Looked up from germline, CDR1 is ENHRY and CDR2 is SYGVKD. Germline trimming cut 8 bases from V and 6 bases from J; bases unmatched to any gene: 9. CDR3 DNA: TGTGCCATCGGCAGGGGGGCCAACCCTGAAGCTTTCTTT. Amino acid sequence: CAIGRGANPEAFF.

V and J are TRBV6-5 and TRBJ2-1; D unresolved. CDR1 is MNHEY, CDR2 SVGAGI, per germline. This CDR3 is 13 amino acids long. Trimming shortened V by 7 bases and J by 6 bases, and 13 bases separated the two germline ends. CDR3 in DNA: TGTGCCAGCACCCTAGATCTCATCAATGAGCAGTTCTTC. Amino acids: CASTLDLINEQFF.

This chain uses TRBV6-5 with TRBJ2-6; D is undetermined. Trimming removed 7 bases from V and 2 bases from J, with 9 bases in between. Germline values: CDR1 MNHEY, CDR2 SVGAGI. The CDR3 sequence is 14 residues long. In DNA, the CDR3 is TGTGCCAGCAAAACCCGGGCTGGGGCCAACGTCCTGACTTTC. It codes for CASKTRAGANVLTF.

This clone has only a few counts. The chain has TRBV19 and TRBJ1-3, with TRBD1 identical over 7 bases. V was pared by 9 bases and J by 0 bases, with 8 bases of the junction left unmatched. Germline-derived CDR1 and CDR2 are LNHDA and SQIVND (reference sequence). The CDR3 length is 15 residues. The DNA of the CDR3 is TGTGCCAGCCTGGGACAGCCGAGCTCTGGAAACACCATATATTTT. The encoded protein is CASLGQPSSGNTIYF.

The chain carries TRBV3-1 (or the pseudogene TRBV3-2) and TRBJ2-3, with no clear D. The CDR3 has 13 amino acids. Looked up from germline, CDR1 is LGHDT and CDR2 is YNNKEL (reference sequence). The germline V and J ends were trimmed by 2 bases and 2 bases, with 5 bases remaining between them. CDR3 DNA: TGTGCCAGCAGCCAACCTCCCACAGATACGCAGTATTTT. Translating it yields CASSQPPTDTQYF.

For this clone: At the DNA level, this CDR3 is encoded by other sequences in the same sample as well. This chain links TRBV19 with TRBJ1-3; D ambiguous. Germline-derived CDR1 and CDR2 are LNHDA and SQIVND (reference sequence). This CDR3 spans 12 amino acids. The V end was cut by 6 bases, the J end by 1 base, with 4 bases between. In DNA, the CDR3 is TGTGCCAGTAGCTATTCTGGAAACACCATATATTTT. This gives the protein CASSYSGNTIYF.

The rearrangement joins TRBV5-4 to TRBJ2-3, with 16 bases identical to TRBD2. CDR3 length: 17 residues. The germline V gene has CDR1 SGHNT and CDR2 YYREEE (reference sequence). V lost 4 bases to trimming and J lost 4 bases; unmatched junction nucleotides: 6. The CDR3 protein is CASSVGTSGGAADTQYF. DNA of the CDR3: TGTGCCAGCAGCGTGGGGACTAGCGGGGGGGCAGCAGATACGCAGTATTTT.

The chain carries TRBV3-1 (or the pseudogene TRBV3-2) and TRBJ2-2, with 9 bases aligning to TRBD1. V trimming: 1 base; J trimming: 4 bases; junction bases outside the gene matches: 4. The CDR3 spans 16 residues. CDR1 is LGHDT, CDR2 YNNKEL, per germline (reference sequence). CDR3 nucleotides: TGTGCCAGCAGCCAAGGGTGGACAGGGGTCACCGGGGAGCTGTTTTTT. Protein sequence: CASSQGWTGVTGELFF.

The rearrangement links TRBV10-3 to TRBJ1-4; D unresolved. Germline lookup yields CDR1 ENHRY and CDR2 SYGVKD. The CDR3 length is 12 residues. V was pared by 0 bases and J by 7 bases, with 3 bases between. The CDR3 is CAISESSEKLFF. The CDR3 coding sequence is TGTGCCATCAGTGAGTCGAGTGAAAAACTGTTTTTT.